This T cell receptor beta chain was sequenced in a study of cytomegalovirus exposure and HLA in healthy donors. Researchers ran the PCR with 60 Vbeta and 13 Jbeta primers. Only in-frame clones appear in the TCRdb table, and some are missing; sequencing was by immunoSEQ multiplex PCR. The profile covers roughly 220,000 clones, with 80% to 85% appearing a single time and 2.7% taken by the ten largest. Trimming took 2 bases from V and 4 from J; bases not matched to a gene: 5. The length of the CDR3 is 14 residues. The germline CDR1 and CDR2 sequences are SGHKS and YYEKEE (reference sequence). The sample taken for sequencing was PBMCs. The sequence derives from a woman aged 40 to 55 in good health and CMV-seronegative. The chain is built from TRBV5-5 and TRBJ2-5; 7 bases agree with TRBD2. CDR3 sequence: CASSLNTGGETQYF. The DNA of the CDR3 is TGTGCCAGCAGCTTAAATACGGGGGGAGAGACCCAGTACTTC.